The text below deals with one T cell receptor (beta chain). This sample is drawn from a study of CD8 T cells in Susac syndrome. Trimming at V came to 5 bases and at J to 5 bases, leaving 2 bases not matched to a gene. The CDR3 is 15 residues long. Germline V gene sequence: CDR1 SGHTA, CDR2 FQGNSA. RNA was extracted with the RNeasy kit, and a quantity of about 0.45 to 1 ug was reverse transcribed using random hexamers. Multiplex PCR with immunoSEQ amplified the TCR beta CDR3 across 54 Vbeta and 13 Jbeta. TCRdb re-called the immunoSEQ multiplex PCR reads with MiXCR, one entry per CDR3 protein. The sample has 130,000 or so distinct CDR3 sequences, 75% to 90% seen once.

The sequencing input was CD8+ T cells from PBMCs. The J gene is TRBJ2-5, the V gene TRBV7-2; 16 bases map to TRBD2. The clonotype originates from a human donor with multiple sclerosis. This CDR3 is CASSPGLAGGETQYF. The CDR3 nucleotides are TGTGCCAGCAGCCCGGGACTAGCGGGAGGGGAGACCCAGTACTTC.